This T cell receptor (beta chain) was profiled in a study of long-term antiretroviral therapy in people with HIV. At survey level, the immunoSEQ assay was run in its v3.0 version. Sequencing was performed with immunoSEQ multiplex PCR; in TCRdb, only in-frame clones are kept and a portion is missing. Of around 25,000 clones listed, roughly 77% are singletons. By sample fraction, this clone is medium-sized. Material: unsorted PBMCs, obtained 4.4 years after starting antiretroviral therapy. The clonotype originates from a man aged 25-40 years with HIV.

CDR3 amino acids: CASSVGQGSYEQYF. DNA of the CDR3: TGTGCCAGCAGCGTGGGACAGGGAAGTTACGAGCAGTACTTC. The chain carries TRBV13 and TRBJ2-7, with 9 bases matching TRBD1. Trimming took 5 bases from V and 4 from J; bases not matched to a gene: 6. The CDR3 runs to 14 residues. Germline CDR1 is PRHDT and CDR2 is FYEKMQ (reference sequence).